This T cell receptor beta chain was identified in a study of blood T cell repertoires in COVID-19. Looking at the study overall: COVID-19 samples from acute and convalescent phases originated in the United States, Italy and Spain. PBMCs, B-cell-depleted T cells, or T cells provided the cDNA or gDNA that made up the material.

In the authors' workflow: Quantification of nucleated cells was approximated via reference gene primer amplification. TCRdb keeps only in-frame clones here, not all; method: immunoSEQ multiplex PCR. The V and J calls and clone size were taken over from that table, and D and trimming were inferred from the DNA. The sample contains 110,000 or so clones, 70% to 90% of which appear only once. Trimming took 11 bases from V and 0 from J, leaving 17 bases between them. The CDR3 runs 14 residues. CDR1 is MDHEN and CDR2 is SYDVKM in the germline V gene. The sample consisted of peripheral blood. The sequence was collected from a man in his fifties or sixties with acute or convalescent COVID-19. The V and J genes are TRBV28 and TRBJ2-7, with TRBD1 as a possible D gene (5 bases). CDR3 region: CAQGRDTRSYEQYF. Written as DNA, the CDR3 is TGTGCCCAGGGCCGAGACACCCGCTCCTACGAGCAGTACTTC.